This passage covers 6 T cell receptor beta chains from one sample sequenced in a study of T-cell memory formation after mild COVID-19. MiXCR was run by TCRdb on the 5' RACE reads, yielding one entry per CDR3 protein. The sample yields about 82,000 distinct CDR3 sequences, 9.5% to 15% seen once. The sequenced sample consisted of PBMCs or a T cell subset sorted from them (not recorded which). These TCRs come from a man younger than 35 who had mild COVID-19 (a few samples of this study predate the infection). Cell type and time point are not known.

This clonotype showed up just a few times. The chain has TRBV12-3 or TRBV12-4 and TRBJ1-1; 7 bases match TRBD1. V was clipped by 3 bases and J by 3 bases; unmatched bases: 4. The CDR3 runs to 14 residues. The DNA for the CDR3 is TGTGCCAGCAGTTTTACAGGGGAGGACACTGAAGCTTTCTTT. Protein sequence: CASSFTGEDTEAFF.

This clonotype has more than one count but fewer than ten. The chain recombines TRBV7-9 with TRBJ2-7, with 7 nucleotides matching TRBD2. The J segment lost 4 bases and the V segment lost 4 bases, leaving 13 bases of the junction unmatched. This CDR3 comprises 16 residues. Germline V gene sequence: CDR1 SEHNR, CDR2 FQNEAQ (reference sequence). The CDR3 loop is CASSSSGGGEPYEQYV. CDR3 sequence (DNA): TGTGCCAGCAGCTCCTCGGGGGGAGGGGAGCCATACGAGCAGTACGTC.

This clonotype was counted a few times. The V gene is TRBV6-5, the J gene TRBJ1-5, with D hard to call. The CDR3 extends over 14 amino acids. Germline lookup yields CDR1 MNHEY and CDR2 SVGAGI. Trimming cost V 0 bases and J 0 bases, with 3 bases left between them. The CDR3 here is CASSYSSSNQPQHF. Written as DNA, the CDR3 is TGTGCCAGCAGTTACTCGAGTAGCAATCAGCCCCAGCATTTT.

This clonotype was recorded a few times. CDR3 sequence (DNA): TGTGCCAGCAGCCCACTCCCCCCTAGCGGGGAAGTATCAGATACGCAGTATTTT. It translates to CASSPLPPSGEVSDTQYF. J is TRBJ2-3 and V is TRBV4-2, with 9 bases that match TRBD2. Germline loops: CDR1 LGHNA, CDR2 YNFKEQ. J gave up 4 bases and V 4 bases, and 15 bases lay outside the gene matches. The CDR3 has 18 amino acids.

This clonotype was observed a few times. The chain couples TRBV7-6 to TRBJ1-3; D not resolved. V gave up 3 bases and J gave up 0 bases, with 6 bases separating them. Germline values: CDR1 SGHVS, CDR2 FNYEAQ. CDR3 length: 14 residues. CDR3 loop: CASSFSGSGNTIYF. The DNA for the CDR3 is TGTGCCAGCAGCTTTTCGGGCTCTGGAAACACCATATATTTT.

This chain joins TRBV3-1 and TRBJ1-6, with D perhaps matching TRBD1 (5 bases). Germline CDR1 and CDR2: LGHDT and YNNKEL (reference sequence). With 1 base removed from V and 9 bases from J, the gap between germline ends came to 13 bases. The length of the CDR3 is 15 residues. The CDR3 nucleotides are TGTGCCAGCAGCCAAGTGCAGGGCGGTGGTTCACCCCTCCACTTT. It encodes CASSQVQGGGSPLHF. Supplemented by reference TRBV3-1 and TRBJ1-6, the full variable domain reads DTAVSQTPKYLVTQMGNDKSIKCEQNLGHDTMYWYKQDSKKFLKIMFSYNNKELIINETVPNRFSPKSPDKAHLNLHINSLELGDSAVYFCASSQVQGGGSPLHFGNGTRLTVT.